The clone carrying this T cell receptor beta chain is a singleton in its sample. Generated by immunoSEQ multiplex PCR, the TCRdb table keeps only in-frame clones and is missing some. The top ten hold over 7.5% of the sample, which has around 110,000 clones, around 88% seen once. These data come from a study of T cell responses to AZD1222 COVID-19 vaccine. CDR3 length equals 15 residues. Unmatched junction bases numbered 6, after V lost 6 bases and J lost 0 bases. CDR1 and CDR2 (germline): SGHVS, FQNEAQ. Sequenced here: peripheral blood, sampled on day 0 of AZD1222 vaccination. This sequence was found in an adult in good health. This rearrangement joins TRBV7-8 to TRBJ2-7, with TRBD2 identical over 9 bases. The CDR3, as DNA: TGTGCCAGCAGAAGCAGCGGGGGGTCCTCCTACGAGCAGTACTTC. It yields the protein CASRSSGGSSYEQYF.